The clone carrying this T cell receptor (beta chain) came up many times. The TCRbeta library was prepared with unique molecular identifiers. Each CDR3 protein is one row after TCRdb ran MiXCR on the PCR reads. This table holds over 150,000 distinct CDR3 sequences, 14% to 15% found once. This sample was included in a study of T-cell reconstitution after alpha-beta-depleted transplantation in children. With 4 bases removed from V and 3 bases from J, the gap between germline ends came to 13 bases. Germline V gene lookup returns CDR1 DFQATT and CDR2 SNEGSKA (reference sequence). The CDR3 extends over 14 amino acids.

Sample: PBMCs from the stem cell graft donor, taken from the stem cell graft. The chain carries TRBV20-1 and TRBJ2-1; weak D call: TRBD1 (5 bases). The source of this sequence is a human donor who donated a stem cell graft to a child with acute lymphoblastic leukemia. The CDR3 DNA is TGCAGTGCTAAAAGGGGAACTAACTACAATGAGCAGTTCTTC. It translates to CSAKRGTNYNEQFF.